These 9 T cell receptor beta chains came from one sample sequenced in a study of blood T cell repertoires in COVID-19. Libraries were prepared by immunoSEQ multiplex PCR; TCRdb keeps only in-frame clonotypes and omits some of them. The table records tens of thousands of clones, around 83% of them present only once. Sequencing input: peripheral blood. These receptors came from a man in his 60s with active COVID-19.

This clone has a handful of counts. V usage is TRBV5-4 and J usage is TRBJ1-5, with a possible D match to TRBD1 (6 bases). The CDR3 runs to 15 residues. Germline values: CDR1 SGHNT, CDR2 YYREEE (reference sequence). The ends were cut back, 10 bases at V and 6 bases at J, with 23 bases in the middle. The CDR3 DNA reads as TGTGCCGTATATCAAGGGGGAGGGCCGAGTCAGCCCCAGCATTTT. Its protein product is CAVYQGGGPSQPQHF.

This chain uses TRBV4-3 with TRBJ1-3; D gene ambiguous. The end of the DNA is better explained by TRBJ2-2, so the J call may be wrong. This CDR3 is 14 amino acids long. CDR1 and CDR2 from the germline V gene are LGHNA and YSLEER. The CDR3 DNA follows: TGCGCCAGCAGCCAAGATTGGACGACCGGGGAGCTGTTTTTT. Encoded protein: CASSQDWTTGELFF.

The chain combines TRBV28 with TRBJ1-2, with TRBD1 matching over 7 bases. J lost 1 base, V lost 6 bases, and 11 bases had no gene match. Per germline, CDR1 MDHEN and CDR2 SYDVKM. This CDR3 is built from 16 residues. CDR3 DNA sequence: TGTGCCAGCAGAACCATCAGGACAGGCGTTAACTATGGCTACACCTTC. This codes for CASRTIRTGVNYGYTF.

Here the CDR3 reads CATSDWGGAGSYNEQFF. The DNA of the CDR3 is TGTGCCACCAGTGATTGGGGGGGGGCCGGTTCCTACAATGAGCAGTTCTTC. The chain employs TRBV24-1 and TRBJ2-1, with D perhaps TRBD2 (7 bases). CDR3 length: 17 amino acids. Trimming took 2 bases from V and 1 from J, leaving 14 bases between them. Germline V gene lookup returns CDR1 KGHDR and CDR2 SFDVKD.

The chain is built from TRBV30 and TRBJ1-1, with D unclear. There are 13 residues in the CDR3. The ends were cut back, 0 bases at V and 2 bases at J, with 7 bases in the middle. Germline values: CDR1 GTSNPN, CDR2 SVGIG (reference sequence). The CDR3: CAWSVSHNTEAFF. The DNA for the CDR3 is TGTGCCTGGAGTGTAAGCCACAACACTGAAGCTTTCTTT.

As to this clone: Since no conserved phenylalanine or tryptophan closes the CDR3, a read error is the likely cause. The DNA is omitted, as the CDR3 cannot be located on it reliably, and the CDR3 follows TCRdb's listing. The J gene is TRBJ2-6, the V gene TRBV5-6; the D call TRBD2 from the table was never checked on the DNA. The germline V gene encodes CDR1 SGHDT and CDR2 YYEEEE. The CDR3 is 9 amino acids in total, end residues counted. This chain's CDR3 is CASSLAGVV.

The chain is built from TRBV15 and TRBJ2-3, with 12 bases aligning to TRBD1. The CDR3 totals 14 residues. The V segment lost 5 bases and the J segment 7 bases; nucleotides outside the gene matches: 4. Germline V gene data show CDR1 as LNHNV and CDR2 as YYDKDF (reference sequence). The CDR3 bases are TGTGCCACCAGCCGGGACAGGGGGCTGAATACGCAGTATTTT. This codes for CATSRDRGLNTQYF.

The chain couples TRBV6-6 to TRBJ1-4; weak D call: TRBD1 (5 bases). Trimming left V 7 bases short and J 7 bases short, with 7 bases between. Germline V gene sequence: CDR1 MNHNY, CDR2 SVGAGI (reference sequence). The CDR3 is made up of 11 amino acids. The CDR3 DNA reads TGTGCCAGCATGGGGCCTGAAAAACTGTTTTTT. It codes for CASMGPEKLFF.

This chain links TRBV11-2 with TRBJ1-2, with D perhaps TRBD1 (5 bases). The length of the CDR3 is 14 residues. Germline V gene sequence: CDR1 SGHAT, CDR2 FQNNGV. Trimming removed 1 base from V and 4 bases from J, with 10 bases in between. For the CDR3, the DNA is TGTGCCAGCAGCTTAGGCCAGGGAACCTATGGCTACACCTTC. Translation: CASSLGQGTYGYTF.